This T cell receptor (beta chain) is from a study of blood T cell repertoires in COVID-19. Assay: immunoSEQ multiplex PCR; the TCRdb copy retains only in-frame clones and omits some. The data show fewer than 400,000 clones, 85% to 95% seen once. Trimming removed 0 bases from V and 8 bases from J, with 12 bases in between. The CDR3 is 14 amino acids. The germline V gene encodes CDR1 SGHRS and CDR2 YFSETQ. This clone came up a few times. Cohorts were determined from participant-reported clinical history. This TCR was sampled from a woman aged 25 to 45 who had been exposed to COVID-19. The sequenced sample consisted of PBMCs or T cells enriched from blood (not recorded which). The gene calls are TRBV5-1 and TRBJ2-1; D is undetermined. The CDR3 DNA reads TGCGCCAGCAGCTTGGTGAGGATACGGGATGAGCAGTTCTTC. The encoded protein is CASSLVRIRDEQFF.